The 8 T cell receptor beta chains given below trace back to one sample, sequenced in a study of blood T cell repertoires in COVID-19. TCRdb's copy holds only in-frame clones and misses some; the assay was immunoSEQ multiplex PCR. This table has some 170,000 clones, about four fifths appearing once. The sequencing sample was made of peripheral blood. The receptor source for this set is a man between 60 and 75 years old with active or convalescent COVID-19.

The chain uses TRBV6-5 and TRBJ1-3; the match to TRBD1 covers 7 bases. There are 15 residues in the CDR3. In germline, CDR1 is MNHEY, CDR2 SVGAGI. V shed 6 bases and J 7 bases; nucleotides not matched to a gene: 12. The CDR3 DNA reads as TGTGCCAGCAGCAGGGACAGCGTCGGGTTTAACACCATATATTTT. Amino acid sequence: CASSRDSVGFNTIYF.

This clone was counted a few times. V usage is TRBV11-2 and J usage is TRBJ2-7, with no clear D. The CDR3 length is 14 residues. Germline loops: CDR1 SGHAT, CDR2 FQNNGV. V lost 5 bases to trimming and J lost 5 bases, with 16 bases between them. The chain's CDR3 is CASSRNEVLNEQYF. The CDR3 nucleotides read TGTGCCAGCAGCCGGAACGAGGTACTGAACGAGCAGTACTTC.

The chain employs TRBV12-3 or TRBV12-4 and TRBJ2-3; D possibly corresponds to TRBD2 (5 bases). The V gene lost 4 bases and the J gene lost 6 bases, with 11 bases spanning the gap. The CDR3 runs to 13 residues. The CDR3 DNA sequence: TGTGCCAGCAGTTGGCTAGCTTCCGATACGCAGTATTTT. It yields the protein CASSWLASDTQYF.

CDR3 sequence: CASSKPGLPTEQFF. The CDR3 DNA sequence: TGTGCCAGCAGCAAACCGGGACTTCCCACTGAGCAGTTCTTC. The rearrangement joins TRBV3-1 (or the pseudogene TRBV3-2) to TRBJ2-1; D might be TRBD2 (6 bases). V was trimmed by 5 bases and J by 9 bases, leaving 17 bases between them. Germline-derived CDR1 and CDR2 are LGHDT and YNNKEL (reference sequence). The CDR3 is 14 amino acids.

J is TRBJ2-5 and V is TRBV7-9, with 7 bases aligning to TRBD2. The CDR3 runs to 14 residues. The trim removed 5 bases at V and 1 base at J, leaving 4 bases unmatched. Germline CDR1 and CDR2: SEHNR and FQNEAQ (reference sequence). The CDR3 coding sequence is TGTGCCAGCAGCCTGTCGGGGGGCCAAGAGACCCAGTACTTC. Amino acids: CASSLSGGQETQYF.

The table lists this clone with a few counts. V usage is TRBV25-1 and J usage is TRBJ2-7; TRBD1 aligns across 8 bases. This CDR3 is 15 amino acids long. Germline values: CDR1 MGHDK, CDR2 SYGVNS. V shed 2 bases, J shed 5 bases, and the junction held 8 bases outside the gene matches. Here the CDR3 DNA reads TGTGCCAGCAGTGAAAGCCGGACAGGGCGCCACGAGCAGTACTTC. Amino acid sequence: CASSESRTGRHEQYF.

The rearrangement uses TRBV12-5 and TRBJ2-2, with D possibly matching TRBD1 (6 bases). There are 15 residues in the CDR3. The V end lost 1 base, the J end lost 5 bases, and 11 bases lay between the germline ends. CDR1 LGHNT and CDR2 FRNRAP come from the germline V gene. The CDR3 DNA reads TGTGCTAGTGGTTTGGGACAGGTGGGAACCGGGGAGCTGTTTTTT. It codes for CASGLGQVGTGELFF.

The chain has TRBV10-2 and TRBJ1-1, with 7 bases aligning to TRBD1. CDR1 WSHSY and CDR2 SAAADI come from the germline V gene. CDR3 length: 13 amino acids. After removal of 6 bases from V and 5 bases from J, the junction contained 6 bases not matched to a gene. The CDR3 loop is CASSRQGWTEAFF. The CDR3 DNA follows: TGCGCCAGCAGCAGACAGGGTTGGACTGAAGCTTTCTTT.